This T cell receptor (beta chain) emerged from a study of identical twins. TCRdb recomputed calls from the 5' RACE reads with MiXCR, one row per CDR3 protein. The profile shows 470,000 or so distinct CDR3 sequences, 20% to 25% of them singletons. This CDR3 is 14 amino acids long. CDR1 and CDR2 from the germline V gene are SGHNT and YYREEE (reference sequence). Deletions cut 0 bases from V and 2 bases from J, with 8 bases between. A further study also used this sample, focusing on T cells expressing NK-cell markers.

The J gene is TRBJ2-5, the V gene TRBV5-4; D is ambiguous. The TCR sequence derives from a woman under 30 in good health. Sequences were obtained from CD4+ T cells sorted from blood. In DNA, the CDR3 is TGTGCCAGCAGCTTGGAATTCGGGCAAGAGACCCAGTACTTC. Encoded protein: CASSLEFGQETQYF.